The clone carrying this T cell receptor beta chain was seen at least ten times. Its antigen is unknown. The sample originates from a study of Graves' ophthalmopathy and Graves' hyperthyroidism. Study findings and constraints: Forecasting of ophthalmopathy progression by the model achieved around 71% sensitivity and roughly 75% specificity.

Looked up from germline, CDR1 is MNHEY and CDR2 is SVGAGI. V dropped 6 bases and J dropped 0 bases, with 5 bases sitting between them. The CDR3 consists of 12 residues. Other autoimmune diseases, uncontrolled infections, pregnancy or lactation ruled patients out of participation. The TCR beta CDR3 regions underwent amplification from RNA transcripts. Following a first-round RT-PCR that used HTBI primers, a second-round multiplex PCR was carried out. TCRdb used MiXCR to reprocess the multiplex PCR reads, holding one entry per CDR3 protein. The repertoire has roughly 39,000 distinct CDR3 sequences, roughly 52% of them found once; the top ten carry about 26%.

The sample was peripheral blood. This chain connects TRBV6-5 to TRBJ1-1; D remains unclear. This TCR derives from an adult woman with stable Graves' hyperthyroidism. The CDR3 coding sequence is TGTGCCAGCAGACAGCTGAACACTGAAGCTTTCTTT. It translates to CASRQLNTEAFF.